Listed below are T cell receptor beta chains from one sample, sequenced in a study of blood T cell repertoires in COVID-19. Profiled with immunoSEQ multiplex PCR; TCRdb holds only in-frame clones, not every one. The sample has approximately 96,000 clones; around 90% are singletons. Sequenced input: peripheral blood. These receptors came from a human donor with COVID-19, enrolled during active disease. The donor label of this sample is uncertain. Each CDR3 is given with its conserved first and last residue. Each record gives: J gene, V gene, D gene, clone size, CDR3 DNA, CDR3 protein. The D gene is left open where the match is weak. Size tells how often a clone was seen (once, few, many) or the class of an expanded clone, and some rows leave it out.

>TRBJ2-3|TRBV2|NA|NA
TGTGCCAGCCGGGACTCAAGGAGGGATACGCAGTATTTT
CASRDSRRDTQYF
>TRBJ2-7|TRBV11-2|TRBD1|NA
TGTGCCAGCAGCTTAAATGGACAGGGGGCAGGGGAGCAGTACTTC
CASSLNGQGAGEQYF
>TRBJ2-1|TRBV10-3|NA|NA
TGTGCCATCAACCAATTCGAGGGTGCCTCCTACAATGAGCAGTTCTTC
CAINQFEGASYNEQFF
>TRBJ1-3|TRBV12-5|TRBD1|few
TGTGCTAGTGGTGTGACAGGGGCTAGAAACACCATATATTTT
CASGVTGARNTIYF
>TRBJ2-3|TRBV5-1|NA|NA
TGCGCCAGCAGCCCACCCATTGACAACACAGATACGCAGTATTTT
CASSPPIDNTDTQYF
>TRBJ2-7|TRBV4-3|TRBD2|NA
TGCGCCAGCAGCCGAGGTACCGGGACTAGCGGGTACGAGCAGTACTTC
CASSRGTGTSGYEQYF
>TRBJ1-2|TRBV19|NA|few
TGTGCCAGTACCCGTAACGCGGAGAACTATGGCTACACCTTC
CASTRNAENYGYTF
>TRBJ2-5|TRBV5-1|TRBD1|NA
TGCGCCAGCAGCTTATCCGGACAGGGGGCAAAGACCCAGTACTTC
CASSLSGQGAKTQYF
>TRBJ1-1|TRBV19|NA|NA
TGTGCCAGTACCCCGGGACAAGACACTGAAGCTTTCTTT
CASTPGQDTEAFF
>TRBJ2-1|TRBV12-3/TRBV12-4|NA|NA
TGTGCCAGCAGCTACCCCCATGAGCAGTTCTTC
CASSYPHEQFF
>TRBJ1-3|TRBV11-3|NA|NA
TGTGCCTCCTCTGGGGGGAGAGGAAACACCATATATTTT
CASSGGRGNTIYF
>TRBJ2-7|TRBV5-5|NA|NA
TGTGCCAGCAGCTTGTGGGGGGGCAAACTTACAGCATACGAGCAGTACTTC
CASSLWGGKLTAYEQYF
>TRBJ2-4|TRBV3-1/TRBV3-2|NA|NA
TGTGCCAGCAGCCAGGGGGGAAACATTCAGTACTTC
CASSQGGNIQYF
>TRBJ2-3|TRBV2|NA|NA
TGTGCCAGCAGTGCCCTAGCCGGGGGCACAGATACGCAGTATTTT
CASSALAGGTDTQYF
>TRBJ1-2|TRBV27|TRBD1|NA
TGTGCCAGCAGTCTTACAGGGGCGAACTATGGCTACACCTTC
CASSLTGANYGYTF
>TRBJ1-2|TRBV5-6|NA|NA
TGTGCCAGCAGCTTGGGCAGCGTCGCAGGAGGGTTAGGAGGCTACACCTTC
CASSLGSVAGGLGGYTF
>TRBJ2-7|TRBV6-1|NA|NA
TGTGCCAGCAGTGAGCAGGGGGGTAGTGACGAGCAGTACTTC
CASSEQGGSDEQYF
>TRBJ1-2|TRBV7-2|NA|NA
TGTGCCAGCAGCGAGTCGGGGGGAGCTAACTATGGCTACACCTTC
CASSESGGANYGYTF
>TRBJ1-2|TRBV3-1/TRBV3-2|NA|NA
TGTGCCAGCAGTCAACCGGGCTATGGCTACACCTTC
CASSQPGYGYTF
>TRBJ1-1|TRBV10-1|NA|NA
TGCGCCAGCAGTGACTTGGCAAACACTGAAGCTTTCTTT
CASSDLANTEAFF
>TRBJ2-7|TRBV7-7|NA|NA
TGTGCTAGCAGCGCACATTTCAGGGACGAGCAGTACTTC
CASSAHFRDEQYF
>TRBJ1-3|TRBV6-5|TRBD1|NA
TGTGCCAGCAGAGCGACAGGGTCGACCATATATTTT
CASRATGSTIYF
>TRBJ1-3|TRBV11-2|NA|NA
TGTGCCAGCAGCTCGAGACTTATCGGAAACACCATATATTTT
CASSSRLIGNTIYF
>TRBJ2-2|TRBV19|TRBD1|NA
TGTGCCAGTAATCCCCCAGGGGGACAGGGGGCGGCCGGGGAGCTGTTTTTT
CASNPPGGQGAAGELFF
>TRBJ2-7|TRBV19|TRBD1|NA
TGTGCCAGTAGTCTTTCCCTCGGGACAGGGGTTGGCGAGCAGTACTTC
CASSLSLGTGVGEQYF
>TRBJ2-4|TRBV29-1|NA|NA
TGCAGCGTGGTCCCCATAGGGGGGGTAGACATTCAGTACTTC
CSVVPIGGVDIQYF
>TRBJ1-3|TRBV6-1|NA|few
TGTGCCAGCAGTGAAGAAACAGTAGGCACCATATATTTT
CASSEETVGTIYF
>TRBJ1-2|TRBV15|NA|once
TGTGCCACCAGCATGGGGGGAGGCTATGGCTACACCTTC
CATSMGGGYGYTF
>TRBJ2-7|TRBV3-1/TRBV3-2|TRBD1|NA
TGTGCCAGCAGCTCCGGGACAGGGGGCTACGAGCAGTACTTC
CASSSGTGGYEQYF
>TRBJ1-6|TRBV23-1|TRBD1|NA
TGCGCCAGCCGGCCGGGACAGCTTAATAATTCACCCCTCCACTTT
CASRPGQLNNSPLHF
>TRBJ2-5|TRBV5-1|NA|NA
TGCGCCAGCAGCCCGCCGGGACTTTCGGAGACCCAGTACTTC
CASSPPGLSETQYF
>TRBJ1-5|TRBV6-2/TRBV6-3|NA|NA
TGTGCCAGCAGTTATTCAGGCAGTAGGCTGGGTCAGCCCCAGCATTTT
CASSYSGSRLGQPQHF
>TRBJ2-1|TRBV11-3|TRBD1|NA
TGTGCCAGCAGCTTGGGGACAGACAACAATGAGCAGTTCTTC
CASSLGTDNNEQFF